This is a list of T cell receptor beta chains from one sample in a study of T cell changes during pregnancy in multiple sclerosis. TCRdb keeps only in-frame clones here, not all; method: immunoSEQ multiplex PCR. The sample has about 93,000 clones, around 92% seen once; the top ten hold approximately 1.7%. The sequencing here drew on peripheral blood, taken after pregnancy. These TCRs come from a female donor in good health, enrolled as a control in a pregnancy study. CDR3s include the opening cysteine and the closing phenylalanine or tryptophan. The D gene is left open where the match is weak. Not every row has a clone size; where given, it reads once, few, many or a size class.

>TRBV11-2|once|TRBD2|TRBJ2-1
TGTGCCAGCAGCTTAGAGGGGACTAGCGGGGGGTACAATGAGCAGTTCTTC
CASSLEGTSGGYNEQFF
>TRBV5-4|NA|TRBD1|TRBJ2-7
TGTGCCAGCAGCTTGGTCGCCGGGACAGGGGGGGAGCAGTACTTC
CASSLVAGTGGEQYF
>TRBV7-9|NA|NA|TRBJ2-7
TGTGCCAGCACCGCCCCCCGGACAGTGAGCTTAGGCGAGCAGTACTTC
CASTAPRTVSLGEQYF
>TRBV29-1|NA|NA|TRBJ1-2
TGCAGCGTTGAAAAATGGGTGGAGGGCCAGGGTGTTGGTGGCTACACCTTC
CSVEKWVEGQGVGGYTF
>TRBV11-3|NA|TRBD2|TRBJ2-5
TGTGCCAGCAGCCCCGGACTAGGGACCCAGTACTTC
CASSPGLGTQYF
>TRBV2|NA|NA|TRBJ2-7
TGTGCCAGCAGTGAGCACGAACTGTTCGGGGCCTACGAGCAGTACTTC
CASSEHELFGAYEQYF
>TRBV19|NA|NA|TRBJ2-4
TGTGCCAGTAGGCGACGGGACTCGAGAGACATTCAGTACTTC
CASRRRDSRDIQYF
>TRBV23-1|NA|TRBD2|TRBJ2-5
TGCGCCAGCAGTCAATGGTGGGTAGGCGGGGGGAGTCAAGAGACCCAGTACTTC
CASSQWWVGGGSQETQYF
>TRBV7-2|NA|NA|TRBJ2-7
TGTGCCAGCAGCTTTCTGGAGGGGTCACCTCGGAGCGAGCAGTACTTC
CASSFLEGSPRSEQYF
>TRBV4-3|once|TRBD1|TRBJ2-7
TGCGCCAGCAGCCAAGGACAGGGGTTAGGGGAGCAGTACTTC
CASSQGQGLGEQYF
>TRBV5-4|NA|TRBD2|TRBJ2-7
TGTGCCAGCAGCTTGGCGGAGCGGGGCCCTCGGGAGCAGTACTTC
CASSLAERGPREQYF
>TRBV4-3|NA|NA|TRBJ2-2
TGCGCCAGCAGTCTTCAGGGCAACACCGGGGAGCTGTTTTTT
CASSLQGNTGELFF
>TRBV15|once|NA|TRBJ2-3
TGTGCCACCTCCCTACAGAACACAGATACGCAGTATTTT
CATSLQNTDTQYF
>TRBV7-3|NA|TRBD2|TRBJ2-3
TGTGCCAGCAGCCCGGGACTAGCGGGGAGCACAGATACGCAGTATTTT
CASSPGLAGSTDTQYF
>TRBV6-1|NA|NA|TRBJ1-2
TGTGCCAGCAGTCCGGTTTCCTATGGCTACACCTTC
CASSPVSYGYTF
>TRBV2|NA|NA|TRBJ2-1
TGTGCCAGCGTTAATCACAATGAGCAGTTCTTC
CASVNHNEQFF
>TRBV12-5|once|NA|TRBJ2-1
TGTGCTAGTGGTTTGGTAATGGGGCGGAGCTCCTACAATGAGCAGTTCTTC
CASGLVMGRSSYNEQFF
>TRBV15|NA|TRBD1|TRBJ1-1
TGTGCCACCAGCAGAGGCTGGCAAGGGGGCCGGGATGTTGAAGCTTTCTTT
CATSRGWQGGRDVEAFF
>TRBV28|NA|NA|TRBJ1-2
TGTGCCAGCAGCGGACTGATTAACTATGGCTACACCTTC
CASSGLINYGYTF
>TRBV4-3|NA|TRBD2|TRBJ2-2
TGCGCCAGCAGCCAAGATCCGGGAGGGAAGGCGAACACCGGGGAGCTGTTTTTT
CASSQDPGGKANTGELFF
>TRBV4-3|NA|TRBD2|TRBJ2-3
TGCGCCAGCAGCCAAGACGGCGGGGGGGCCTCAGATACGCAGTATTTT
CASSQDGGGASDTQYF
>TRBV30|NA|NA|TRBJ1-6
TGTGCCTGGAGGGGGTGGGGAGAGAATTCACCCCTCCACTTT
CAWRGWGENSPLHF
>TRBV7-9|NA|NA|TRBJ2-6
TGTGCCACGGGTGCGAGTTCGGCTGGGGCCAACGTCCTGACTTTC
CATGASSAGANVLTF
>TRBV14|NA|NA|TRBJ2-3
TGTGCCAGCAGCCAGGCGAGGCATACGCAGTATTTT
CASSQARHTQYF